A selection of T cell receptor beta chains follows, all from one sample in a study of blood T cell repertoires in COVID-19. Here immunoSEQ multiplex PCR was the method, and the copy in TCRdb shows in-frame clones only, minus some. The top ten clones hold approximately 2% of a sample with fewer than 500,000 clones, roughly nine tenths of them seen once. Input material: PBMCs or T cells enriched from blood (not recorded which). The receptors shown here come from a woman younger than 30 with acute COVID-19. CDR3s include the opening cysteine and the closing phenylalanine or tryptophan. A D gene is named only where the DNA matches it firmly. Only part of the rows carry a size: once, few, many, or a class if the clone is expanded.

CDR3 DNA: TGTGCCAGCAGCTTACCCCGGGGACAGGGGAAGCCAGATACGCAGTATTTT
CDR3 protein: CASSLPRGQGKPDTQYF
J gene: TRBJ2-3
clone size: NA
D gene: TRBD1
V gene: TRBV7-9

CDR3 DNA: TGTGCCAGCAGCAAACGAGAGGGACAGGCCCCGGCCTACGAGCAGTACTTC
CDR3 protein: CASSKREGQAPAYEQYF
J gene: TRBJ2-7
clone size: NA
D gene: NA
V gene: TRBV21-1

CDR3 DNA: TGTGCCAGCTCATCGGGACTGCAGCCTCCAAAGGAAGAGCAGTTCTTC
CDR3 protein: CASSSGLQPPKEEQFF
J gene: TRBJ2-1
clone size: NA
D gene: NA
V gene: TRBV18

CDR3 DNA: TGCAGTGCACTGAAGAGCGAAAAACTGTTTTTT
CDR3 protein: CSALKSEKLFF
J gene: TRBJ1-4
clone size: few
D gene: NA
V gene: TRBV20-1

CDR3 DNA: TGTGCCAGCAGCCAAGTGCGGTCGGGAGGGCCAAATACGCAGTATTTT
CDR3 protein: CASSQVRSGGPNTQYF
J gene: TRBJ2-3
clone size: NA
D gene: TRBD2
V gene: TRBV3-1/TRBV3-2

CDR3 DNA: TGTGCCAGCAGTTTACCCCAGGGGGGCACAGATACGCAGTATTTT
CDR3 protein: CASSLPQGGTDTQYF
J gene: TRBJ2-3
clone size: once
D gene: TRBD1
V gene: TRBV28

CDR3 DNA: TGTGCCAGCAGCCCCCGTTTTAGTTCCTCCTACGAGCAGTACTTC
CDR3 protein: CASSPRFSSSYEQYF
J gene: TRBJ2-7
clone size: NA
D gene: NA
V gene: TRBV7-9

CDR3 DNA: TGCGCCAGCAGCCCGGGACAGTTCTCCTACGAGCAGTACTTC
CDR3 protein: CASSPGQFSYEQYF
J gene: TRBJ2-7
clone size: NA
D gene: TRBD1
V gene: TRBV5-1

CDR3 DNA: TGTGCCAGCAAATCCATGGGGCAGCAGAACACTGAAGCTTTCTTT
CDR3 protein: CASKSMGQQNTEAFF
J gene: TRBJ1-1
clone size: NA
D gene: NA
V gene: TRBV6-5

CDR3 DNA: TGTGCCAGCAGCCCTAACGTCAGAAGGACTTTCACCTCCTACAATGAGCAGTTCTTC
CDR3 protein: CASSPNVRRTFTSYNEQFF
J gene: TRBJ2-1
clone size: NA
D gene: NA
V gene: TRBV14

CDR3 DNA: TGTGCCAGCACCCTACAGGGGGGGAATGGAAACACCATATATTTT
CDR3 protein: CASTLQGGNGNTIYF
J gene: TRBJ1-3
clone size: NA
D gene: TRBD1
V gene: TRBV28

CDR3 DNA: TGTGCCAGCCAAGGGACAGTCGCGAACACCGGGGAGCTGTTTTTT
CDR3 protein: CASQGTVANTGELFF
J gene: TRBJ2-2
clone size: NA
D gene: TRBD1
V gene: TRBV2

CDR3 DNA: TGTGCCAGCAGTATCGGACAGGGCGGGGGCTACACCTTC
CDR3 protein: CASSIGQGGGYTF
J gene: TRBJ1-2
clone size: NA
D gene: TRBD1
V gene: TRBV12-3/TRBV12-4

CDR3 DNA: TGTGCCAGCAGCTTGACAGCCTCTAATTCACCCCTCCACTTT
CDR3 protein: CASSLTASNSPLHF
J gene: TRBJ1-6
clone size: NA
D gene: NA
V gene: TRBV5-5

CDR3 DNA: TGCGCCAGCAGCCCCGGTGTTAGCGGGGGGGCCGAAGAGACCCAGTACTTC
CDR3 protein: CASSPGVSGGAEETQYF
J gene: TRBJ2-5
clone size: NA
D gene: TRBD2
V gene: TRBV5-1

CDR3 DNA: TGTGCCAGCAGTTTGTCGGGAGGTAGTGAGTTCTTC
CDR3 protein: CASSLSGGSEFF
J gene: TRBJ2-1
clone size: NA
D gene: TRBD2
V gene: TRBV12-3/TRBV12-4